The clone carrying this TCR beta chain was detected ten times or more. Its antigen is unidentified. Each 10 ml fresh peripheral blood draw supplied the PBMCs. RNA transcripts served as the template for amplifying TCR beta CDR3 regions. In the first-round RT-PCR of the TCR CDR3, the HTBI primer set was used. TCRdb called the multiplex PCR reads again in MiXCR, with one record for every CDR3 protein. The sample comprises hundreds of thousands of distinct CDR3 sequences, around 15% of which are singletons, and 10% rests with the top ten. Germline V gene data show CDR1 as SNHLY and CDR2 as FYNNEI. The V end was cut by 7 bases, the J end by 0 bases, with 12 bases between. The CDR3 covers 14 residues. This record belongs to a study of T cells in Graves' hyperthyroidism and ophthalmopathy. Points from the study as a whole: Ophthalmopathy was predicted by the model a median of roughly 6.6 months ahead of onset. Appearing also in blood were most of the thyroid clonotypes expanded above 0.001.

The sequenced sample consisted of blood. The rearrangement links TRBV2 to TRBJ1-1, with D possibly being TRBD1 (5 bases). This TCR was sampled from a woman under 30 with Graves' hyperthyroidism. CDR3 sequence reads: CASIEARVNTEAFF. The CDR3 region has the DNA TGTGCCAGCATAGAGGCCAGGGTGAACACTGAAGCTTTCTTT.